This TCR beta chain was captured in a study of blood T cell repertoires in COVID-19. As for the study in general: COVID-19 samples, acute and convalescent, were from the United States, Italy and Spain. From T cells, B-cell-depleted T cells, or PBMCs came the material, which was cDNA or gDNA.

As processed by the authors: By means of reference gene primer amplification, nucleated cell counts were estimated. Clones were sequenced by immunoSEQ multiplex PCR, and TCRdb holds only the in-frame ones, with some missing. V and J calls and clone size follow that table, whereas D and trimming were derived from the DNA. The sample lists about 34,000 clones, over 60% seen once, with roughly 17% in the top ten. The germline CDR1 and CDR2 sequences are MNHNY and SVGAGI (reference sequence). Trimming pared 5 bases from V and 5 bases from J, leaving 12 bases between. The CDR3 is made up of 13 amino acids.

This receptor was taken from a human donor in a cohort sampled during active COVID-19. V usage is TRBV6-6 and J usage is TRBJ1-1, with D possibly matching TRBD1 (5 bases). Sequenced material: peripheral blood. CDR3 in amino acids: CASSPAGGTEAFF. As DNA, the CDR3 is TGTGCCAGCAGTCCCGCCGGGGGGACTGAAGCTTTCTTT.